What follows describes a single T cell receptor (beta chain). Its antigen is unknown. Use of 60 Vbeta and 13 Jbeta primers characterized the PCR. The repertoire was sequenced with immunoSEQ multiplex PCR; TCRdb's copy has only in-frame clones and lacks some. This table holds more than 95,000 clones, approximately 12% found once. The data originate from a study of cytomegalovirus exposure and HLA in healthy donors. Study information: The Caucasian-associated ancestry cluster contained around four fifths of the approximately 400 genotyped donors. Study conclusions and caveats: Later analysis reportedly placed an Asian-associated ancestry cluster below the approximately 700-donor mean in N-insertions. As a later analysis showed, a missense DCLRE1C variant was linked to trimming of TCR beta V- and J-genes. Among immune exposure information, only CMV serostatus was available.

Germline CDR1 reads SQVTM; CDR2 reads ANQGSEA. The ends lost 6 bases at V and 4 bases at J; junction bases unmatched: 6. The CDR3 sequence is 15 residues long. This clonotype was sampled from a man aged 35 to 55 in good health and CMV-seropositive. The source material was PBMCs. The chain combines TRBV29-1 with TRBJ2-3; 14 nucleotides align to TRBD2. The CDR3 reads CSVPGLAGASDTQYF. The CDR3 DNA sequence: TGCAGCGTCCCGGGACTAGCGGGAGCTTCAGATACGCAGTATTTT.